The 26 T cell receptor beta chains reported below all come from one sample, sequenced in a study of cytomegalovirus exposure and HLA in healthy donors. Primers: 60 Vbeta forward and 13 Jbeta reverse. Profiled with immunoSEQ multiplex PCR; TCRdb holds only in-frame clones, not every one. The table includes some 190,000 clones, 77% detected once. Specimen: PBMCs. Source of these receptors: a man aged 18 to 29 in good health and CMV-seronegative.

This clone has only a few counts. Different DNA sequences within this sample yield the same CDR3. The chain links TRBV27 to TRBJ2-2, with unresolved D. This CDR3 is 13 amino acids long. Trimming cost V 5 bases and J 5 bases, with 9 bases left between them. Germline V gene lookup returns CDR1 MNHEY and CDR2 SMNVEV (reference sequence). CDR3 in amino acids: CASSPVETGELFF. CDR3 nucleotides: TGTGCCAGCAGTCCCGTCGAGACCGGGGAGCTGTTTTTT.

CDR3 bases: TGTGCCAGCAGCTTAGTGGGTCCCGACGGGGGCTACGAGCAGTACTTC. It yields the protein CASSLVGPDGGYEQYF. V usage is TRBV11-2 and J usage is TRBJ2-7; TRBD2 is a possible D gene (6 bases). This CDR3 spans 16 amino acids. The germline V and J ends were trimmed by 1 base and 3 bases, with 16 bases remaining between them. Per the germline V gene, CDR1 is SGHAT and CDR2 is FQNNGV.

The chain is built from TRBV11-2 and TRBJ1-6, with 7 bases that match TRBD1. Germline CDR1 reads SGHAT; CDR2 reads FQNNGV. The CDR3 spans 18 residues. V lost 4 bases, J lost 4 bases, and 13 bases stayed unmatched. The CDR3 is CASSSLFRTGAYNSPLHF. The CDR3 DNA reads TGTGCCAGCAGCTCTCTTTTTAGGACAGGAGCTTATAATTCACCCCTCCACTTT.

The chain couples TRBV27 to TRBJ2-7; 7 bases agree with TRBD2. The CDR3 extends over 15 amino acids. The V segment lost 5 bases and the J segment 4 bases; nucleotides outside the gene matches: 11. Per the germline V gene, CDR1 is MNHEY and CDR2 is SMNVEV (reference sequence). The CDR3, as DNA: TGTGCCAGCAGTCGAACTAGGGAGGGAAGTTACGAGCAGTACTTC. Protein: CASSRTREGSYEQYF.

The chain carries TRBV11-3 and TRBJ2-7; D is unclear. Germline CDR1 SGHNT, CDR2 YENEEA. V lost 2 bases, J lost 2 bases, and 4 bases lay in between. This CDR3 has 12 residues. CDR3: CASSLTAYEQYF. The CDR3, as DNA: TGTGCCAGCAGCTTAACAGCCTACGAGCAGTACTTC. The full variable domain, with the rest looked up from reference TRBV11-3 and TRBJ2-7, is EAGVVQSPRYKIIEKKQPVAFWCNPISGHNTLYWYLQNLGQGPELLIRYENEEAVDDSQLPKDRFSAERLKGVDSTLKIQPAELGDSAVYLCASSLTAYEQYFGPGTRLTVT.

This rearrangement joins TRBV29-1 to TRBJ1-4; maybe TRBD1 (5 bases). V lost 3 bases and J 0 bases, leaving 5 bases between the germline ends. The CDR3 runs 13 residues. CDR1 and CDR2 from the germline V gene are SQVTM and ANQGSEA. The CDR3 sequence: CSVEDTTNEKLFF. The CDR3 DNA reads as TGCAGCGTTGAGGACACAACTAATGAAAAACTGTTTTTT.

The V and J genes are TRBV29-1 and TRBJ2-5, with TRBD1 identical over 11 bases. The DNA end is a closer match to TRBJ2-7, so the J assignment may be wrong. Germline CDR1 is SQVTM and CDR2 is ANQGSEA. The CDR3 runs 15 residues. CDR3 amino acids: CSAFSGTGGPYEQYF. The CDR3 nucleotides are TGCAGCGCATTTTCCGGGACAGGGGGACCGTACGAGCAGTACTTC.

To note about this clone: Germline and junction disagree at one end, which may indicate a read error. This chain links TRBV6-1 with TRBJ1-3, with D unclear. This CDR3 is 15 amino acids long. From germline, CDR1 is MNHNS and CDR2 SASEGT. The CDR3 sequence is CAGRSQITFGNTIYF. CDR3 DNA sequence: TGTGCCGGCAGATCACAAATAACATTCGGAAACACCATATATTTT.

The chain couples TRBV2 to TRBJ2-7; D is perhaps TRBD2 (6 bases). In germline, CDR1 is SNHLY, CDR2 FYNNEI. The CDR3 consists of 15 residues. Trimming shortened V by 6 bases and J by 0 bases, and 15 bases separated the two germline ends. CDR3 region: CASRSWRDDSYEQYF. The CDR3 nucleotides read TGTGCCAGCAGGAGCTGGCGGGATGACTCCTACGAGCAGTACTTC.

V is TRBV6-5 and J is TRBJ1-1, with D unresolved. CDR1 and CDR2 from the germline V gene are MNHEY and SVGAGI. The CDR3 loop spans 15 amino acids. Trimming left V 6 bases short and J 4 bases short, with 18 bases between. The CDR3 nucleotides read TGTGCCAGCAGCCCCCTTGGCTCTCGTGTCACTGAAGCTTTCTTT. It codes for CASSPLGSRVTEAFF.

The chain carries TRBV19 and TRBJ2-1, with TRBD2 identical over 9 bases. Losses at the gene ends were 6 bases for V and 0 bases for J; bases not matched to a gene: 3. This CDR3 has 15 amino acids. From germline, CDR1 is LNHDA and CDR2 SQIVND (reference sequence). The CDR3 DNA reads as TGTGCCAGTAGGAGCGGGAGGACCTCCTACAATGAGCAGTTCTTC. Translating gives CASRSGRTSYNEQFF.

The chain carries TRBV30 and TRBJ1-2, with 9 positions matching TRBD1. V was clipped by 0 bases and J by 6 bases; unmatched bases: 2. This CDR3 spans 13 amino acids. Germline CDR1 GTSNPN, CDR2 SVGIG (reference sequence). CDR3 sequence reads: CAWSVGTGNGYTF. Written as DNA, the CDR3 is TGTGCCTGGAGTGTAGGGACAGGGAATGGCTACACCTTC.

V is TRBV30 and J is TRBJ1-4, with TRBD1 matching over 8 bases. Germline V gene data show CDR1 as GTSNPN and CDR2 as SVGIG (reference sequence). The length of the CDR3 is 13 residues. V was clipped by 2 bases and J by 8 bases; unmatched bases: 4. CDR3 nucleotides: TGTGCCTGGAGTTCCAGGGGGCGGGAAAAACTGTTTTTT. Protein product: CAWSSRGREKLFF.

This sequence joins TRBV7-8 and TRBJ2-5, with unresolved D. Germline V gives CDR1 SGHVS, CDR2 FQNEAQ. CDR3 length equals 13 residues. Trimming took off 1 base at V and 3 bases at J, with 6 bases between the two ends. The chain's CDR3 is CASSLVGEETQYF. DNA of the CDR3: TGTGCCAGCAGCTTAGTGGGCGAAGAGACCCAGTACTTC.

The chain is built from TRBV25-1 and TRBJ1-4; the match to TRBD1 covers 8 bases. The length of the CDR3 is 14 residues. Germline V gene sequence: CDR1 MGHDK, CDR2 SYGVNS. Trimming took 5 bases from V and 4 from J; bases not matched to a gene: 3. The CDR3 nucleotides read TGTGCCAGCAGTAAGACAGGGGTTAATGAAAAACTGTTTTTT. Its translation: CASSKTGVNEKLFF.

This clone was observed a single time. The chain combines TRBV4-3 with TRBJ2-3; 9 nucleotides align to TRBD2. CDR3 length: 14 residues. Trimming at V came to 2 bases and at J to 4 bases, leaving 1 base not matched to a gene. Germline assignment: CDR1 LGHNA and CDR2 YSLEER. The CDR3 DNA follows: TGCGCCAGCAGCCAAAGGACTAGCGCAGATACGCAGTATTTT. The encoded protein is CASSQRTSADTQYF.

The V gene is TRBV4-3, the J gene TRBJ2-5, with unresolved D. The J call is uncertain, as TRBJ2-7 better fits the DNA end. CDR1 is LGHNA, CDR2 YSLEER, per germline. The CDR3 is made up of 14 amino acids. Here the CDR3 DNA reads TGCGCCAGCAGCCAAGTCGTCCACTCCTACGAGCAGTACTTC. Translation: CASSQVVHSYEQYF.

The rearrangement uses TRBV11-3 and TRBJ2-1, with 8 bases that match TRBD2. The V gene's germline CDR1 is SGHNT and CDR2 YENEEA. Losses at the gene ends were 1 base for V and 1 base for J; bases not matched to a gene: 6. This CDR3 contains 17 residues. The CDR3 DNA reads as TGTGCCAGCAGCTTAGGTTTAGCGGGGATTTCCTACAATGAGCAGTTCTTC. Translated, it gives CASSLGLAGISYNEQFF.

V usage is TRBV4-2 and J usage is TRBJ2-5; TRBD2 aligns across 12 bases. This CDR3 has 18 residues. V lost 0 bases and J lost 4; bases outside the gene matches: 9. The germline V gene encodes CDR1 LGHNA and CDR2 YNFKEQ. The CDR3 sequence: CASSQDLPTSGRGETQYF. For the CDR3, the DNA is TGTGCCAGCAGCCAAGATCTCCCGACTAGCGGGAGAGGAGAGACCCAGTACTTC.

This rearrangement joins TRBV4-1 to TRBJ2-5, with a weak D call TRBD2 (7 bases). The germline gives CDR1 MGHRA, CDR2 YSYEKL. The germline V and J ends were trimmed by 0 bases and 4 bases, with 15 bases remaining between them. This CDR3 spans 16 amino acids. CDR3: CASSQDPGGGVETQYF. For the CDR3, the DNA is TGCGCCAGCAGCCAAGATCCGGGGGGCGGGGTAGAGACCCAGTACTTC.

The chain is built from TRBV14 and TRBJ1-1; a possible D gene is TRBD1 (5 bases). V was cut by 0 bases and J by 3 bases, with 14 bases left in between. Germline lookup yields CDR1 SGHDN and CDR2 FVKESK. The CDR3 runs 16 residues. The CDR3 is CASSQDVLDIYTEAFF. CDR3 bases: TGTGCCAGCAGCCAAGATGTCCTGGACATCTACACTGAAGCTTTCTTT.

J is TRBJ2-7 and V is TRBV11-3; D gene ambiguous. Trimming took off 1 base at V and 0 bases at J, with 7 bases between the two ends. Germline CDR1 and CDR2: SGHNT and YENEEA. The CDR3 is made up of 14 amino acids. CDR3: CASSLGGTSYEQYF. Written as DNA, the CDR3 is TGTGCCAGCAGCTTAGGCGGAACCTCCTACGAGCAGTACTTC.

V gene TRBV4-3 combines with J gene TRBJ2-7; the D is unclear. Germline lookup yields CDR1 LGHNA and CDR2 YSLEER. V lost 4 bases and J lost 3, with 16 bases in between. CDR3 length: 15 amino acids. CDR3 sequence: CASSPNTGSVYEQYF. DNA for the CDR3: TGCGCCAGCAGCCCGAACACCGGGTCAGTCTACGAGCAGTACTTC.

The V call is TRBV6-1, the J call TRBJ1-5; 7 nucleotides agree with TRBD1. The CDR3 spans 14 residues. J was trimmed by 3 bases and V by 7 bases; bases with no gene match: 6. CDR1 and CDR2 from the germline V gene are MNHNS and SASEGT. The CDR3 protein is CASTEDRDNQPQHF. For the CDR3, the DNA is TGTGCCAGCACCGAAGACAGGGACAATCAGCCCCAGCATTTT.

This clone occurred once. The V and J genes are TRBV5-4 and TRBJ1-1; D gene unclear. Germline values: CDR1 SGHNT, CDR2 YYREEE (reference sequence). The CDR3 totals 12 residues. Trimming stripped 4 bases from V and 7 bases from J, with 11 bases between. CDR3 in amino acids: CASSRDSIEAFF. For the CDR3, the DNA is TGTGCCAGCAGCCGCGACTCCATTGAAGCTTTCTTT. Looking up the rest from reference TRBV5-4 and TRBJ1-1 gives the full variable domain: ETGVTQSPTHLIKTRGQQVTLRCSSQSGHNTVSWYQQALGQGPQFIFQYYREEENGRGNFPPRFSGLQFPNYSSELNVNALELDDSALYLCASSRDSIEAFFGQGTRLTVV.

To note about this clone: A junction boundary mismatches the germline segment, possibly from a read error. The chain joins TRBV2 to TRBJ1-1, with unresolved D. The CDR3 contains 11 residues. Germline V CDR1 and CDR2: SNHLY, FYNNEI. The CDR3 nucleotides are TGTGCCAGCAGTCCAAATGGCCGCCGTGGTTTT. Translated, it gives CASSPNGRRGF.